This TCR beta chain derives from a study of blood T cell repertoires in COVID-19. Across the study: From T cells, B-cell-depleted T cells, or PBMCs came the material, which was cDNA or gDNA.

The germline CDR1 and CDR2 sequences are KGHDR and SFDVKD. V was pared by 3 bases and J by 13 bases, with 18 bases between. The CDR3 has 15 amino acids. Authors' processing steps: Nucleated cell number was recorded as an estimate derived from reference gene primer amplification. Assay used: immunoSEQ multiplex PCR; TCRdb lists only in-frame clones, some missing. The DNA was the basis for D and trimming; V, J and clone size are from that table. The sample records under 120,000 clones, 75% to 90% being singletons. The clonotype comes from a woman over 75 with acute or convalescent COVID-19. The chain links TRBV24-1 to TRBJ1-6; maybe TRBD1 (6 bases). The sample consisted of peripheral blood. CDR3 amino acids: CATSDLGRGPTPLHF. CDR3 sequence (DNA): TGTGCCACCAGTGATCTGGGCAGGGGCCCTACTCCCCTCCACTTT.